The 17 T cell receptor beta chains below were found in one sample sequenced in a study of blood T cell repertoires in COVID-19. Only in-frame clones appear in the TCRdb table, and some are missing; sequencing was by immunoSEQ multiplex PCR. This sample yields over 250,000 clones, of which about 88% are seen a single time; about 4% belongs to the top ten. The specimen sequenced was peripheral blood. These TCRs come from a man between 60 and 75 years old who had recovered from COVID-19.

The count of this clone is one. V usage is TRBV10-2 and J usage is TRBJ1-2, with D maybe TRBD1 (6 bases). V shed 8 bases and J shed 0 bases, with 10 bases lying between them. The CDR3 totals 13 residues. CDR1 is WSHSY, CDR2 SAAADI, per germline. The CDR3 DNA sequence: TGCGCCAGCTCAGGGGTAGCTAACTATGGCTACACCTTC. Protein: CASSGVANYGYTF.

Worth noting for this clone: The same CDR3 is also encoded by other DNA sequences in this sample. CDR3 sequence (DNA): TGTGCCAGCAGCGTAGGGGGGGAGGGCACTGAAGCTTTCTTT. The encoded protein is CASSVGGEGTEAFF. V usage is TRBV9 and J usage is TRBJ1-1; possible D gene TRBD1, 5 bases. Trimming removed 0 bases at V and 4 bases at J, with 10 bases between. CDR3 length: 14 residues. CDR1 is SGDLS and CDR2 is YYNGEE in the germline V gene. The variable domain in full, completed from reference TRBV9 and TRBJ1-1, reads DSGVTQTPKHLITATGQRVTLRCSPRSGDLSVYWYQQSLDQGLQFLIQYYNGEERAKGNILERFSAQQFPDLHSELNLSSLELGDSALYFCASSVGGEGTEAFFGQGTRLTVV.

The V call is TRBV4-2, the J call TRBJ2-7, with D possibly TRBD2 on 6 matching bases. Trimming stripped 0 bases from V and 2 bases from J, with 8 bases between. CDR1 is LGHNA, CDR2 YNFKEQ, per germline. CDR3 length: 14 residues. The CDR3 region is CASSQEGGAYEQYF. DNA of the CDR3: TGTGCCAGCAGCCAAGAAGGCGGGGCCTACGAGCAGTACTTC.

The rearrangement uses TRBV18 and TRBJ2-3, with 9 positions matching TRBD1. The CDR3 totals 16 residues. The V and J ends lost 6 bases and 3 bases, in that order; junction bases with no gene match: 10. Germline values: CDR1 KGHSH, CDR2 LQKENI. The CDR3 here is CASSPIPGQGTDTQYF. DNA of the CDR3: TGTGCCAGCTCCCCTATACCGGGACAGGGAACAGATACGCAGTATTTT.

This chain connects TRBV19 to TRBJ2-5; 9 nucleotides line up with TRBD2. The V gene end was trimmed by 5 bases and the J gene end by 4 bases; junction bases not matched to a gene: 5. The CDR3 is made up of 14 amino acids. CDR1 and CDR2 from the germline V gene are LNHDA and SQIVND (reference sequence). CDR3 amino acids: CASSASGAPETQYF. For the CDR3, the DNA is TGTGCCAGTAGTGCTAGCGGGGCACCAGAGACCCAGTACTTC. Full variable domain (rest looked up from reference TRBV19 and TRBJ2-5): DGGITQSPKYLFRKEGQNVTLSCEQNLNHDAMYWYRQDPGQGLRLIYYSQIVNDFQKGDIAEGYSVSREKKESFPLTVTSAQKNPTAFYLCASSASGAPETQYFGPGTRLLVL.

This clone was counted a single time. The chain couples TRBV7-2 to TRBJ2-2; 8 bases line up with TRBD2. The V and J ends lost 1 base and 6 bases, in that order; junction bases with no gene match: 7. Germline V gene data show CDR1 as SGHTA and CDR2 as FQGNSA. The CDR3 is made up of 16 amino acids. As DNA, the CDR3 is TGTGCCAGCAGCTTAGTCAGCGGGGGCCGTGCCGGGGAGCTGTTTTTT. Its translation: CASSLVSGGRAGELFF.

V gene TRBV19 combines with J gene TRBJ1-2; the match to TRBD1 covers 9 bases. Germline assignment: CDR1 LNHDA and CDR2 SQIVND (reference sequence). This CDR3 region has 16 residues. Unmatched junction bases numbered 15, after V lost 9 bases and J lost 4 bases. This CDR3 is CASSPSFGTGIYGYTF. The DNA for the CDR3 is TGTGCCAGCTCCCCCAGTTTTGGGACAGGGATCTATGGCTACACCTTC.

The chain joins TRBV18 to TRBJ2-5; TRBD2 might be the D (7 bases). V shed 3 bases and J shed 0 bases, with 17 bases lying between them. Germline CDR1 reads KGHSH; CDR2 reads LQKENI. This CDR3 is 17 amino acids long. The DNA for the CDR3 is TGTGCCAGCTCACCCCTCTCTGGAGGGGGGGACCAAGAGACCCAGTACTTC. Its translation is CASSPLSGGGDQETQYF.

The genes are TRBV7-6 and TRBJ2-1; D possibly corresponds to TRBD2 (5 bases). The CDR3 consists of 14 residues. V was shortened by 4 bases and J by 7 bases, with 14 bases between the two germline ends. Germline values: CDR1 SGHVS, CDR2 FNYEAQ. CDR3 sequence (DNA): TGTGCCAGCAGCTCGGGGTCGTCTAGGAATGAGCAGTTCTTC. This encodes CASSSGSSRNEQFF.

The CDR3 protein is CASSQSSRGRGRRNTEAFF. In nucleotides, the CDR3 is TGCGCCAGCAGTCAATCGAGCAGGGGAAGAGGTCGGCGTAACACTGAAGCTTTCTTT. The gene calls are TRBV23-1 and TRBJ1-1; D is possibly TRBD1 (6 bases). TRBV23-1 is an ORF for which the function is uncertain. The CDR3 loop spans 19 amino acids. Trimming removed 0 bases at V and 2 bases at J, with 22 bases between.

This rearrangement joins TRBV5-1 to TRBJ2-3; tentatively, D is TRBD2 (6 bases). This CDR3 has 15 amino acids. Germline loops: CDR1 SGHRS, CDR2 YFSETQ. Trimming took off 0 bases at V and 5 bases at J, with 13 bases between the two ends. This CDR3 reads CASSLVGGFVDTQYF. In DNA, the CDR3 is TGCGCCAGCAGCTTGGTGGGGGGTTTCGTAGATACGCAGTATTTT.

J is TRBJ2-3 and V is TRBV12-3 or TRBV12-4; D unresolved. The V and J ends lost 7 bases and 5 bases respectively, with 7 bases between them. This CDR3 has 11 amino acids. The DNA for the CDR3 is TGTGCCAGCACGGGTCTAGATACGCAGTATTTT. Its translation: CASTGLDTQYF.

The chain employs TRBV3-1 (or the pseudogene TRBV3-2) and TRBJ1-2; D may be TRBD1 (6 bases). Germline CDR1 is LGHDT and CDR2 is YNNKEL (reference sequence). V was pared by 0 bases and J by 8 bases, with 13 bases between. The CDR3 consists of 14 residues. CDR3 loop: CASSQDRWGQGYTF. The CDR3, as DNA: TGTGCCAGCAGCCAAGATAGATGGGGGCAAGGCTACACCTTC.

The CDR3 region has the DNA TGTGCCAGCAGCGTAGGGAGCGGGGGAGGTGAGCAGTTCTTC. Translated, it gives CASSVGSGGGEQFF. V and J are TRBV9 and TRBJ2-1, with 8 bases matching TRBD2. The V gene end was trimmed by 0 bases and the J gene end by 9 bases; junction bases not matched to a gene: 5. Germline CDR1 reads SGDLS; CDR2 reads YYNGEE. This CDR3 is built from 14 residues. The variable domain in full, completed from reference TRBV9 and TRBJ2-1, reads DSGVTQTPKHLITATGQRVTLRCSPRSGDLSVYWYQQSLDQGLQFLIQYYNGEERAKGNILERFSAQQFPDLHSELNLSSLELGDSALYFCASSVGSGGGEQFFGPGTRLTVL.

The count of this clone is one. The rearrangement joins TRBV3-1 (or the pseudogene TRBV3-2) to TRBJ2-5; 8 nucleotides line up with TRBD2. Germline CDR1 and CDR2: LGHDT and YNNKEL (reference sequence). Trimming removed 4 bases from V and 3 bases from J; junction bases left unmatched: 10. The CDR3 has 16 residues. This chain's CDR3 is CASSPLREGGEETQYF. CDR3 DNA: TGTGCCAGCAGCCCACTACGGGAGGGAGGCGAAGAGACCCAGTACTTC.

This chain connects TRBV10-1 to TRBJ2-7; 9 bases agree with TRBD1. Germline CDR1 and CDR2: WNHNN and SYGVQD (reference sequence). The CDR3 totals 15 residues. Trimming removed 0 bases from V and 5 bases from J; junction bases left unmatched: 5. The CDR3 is CASSESRGQGDEQYF. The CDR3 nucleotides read TGCGCCAGCAGTGAGTCCAGGGGACAGGGCGACGAGCAGTACTTC.

The CDR3 loop reads CASSLAQGGKGKLFF. CDR3 nucleotide sequence: TGTGCCAGCAGCTTAGCCCAGGGCGGAAAAGGAAAACTGTTTTTT. The chain recombines TRBV7-9 with TRBJ1-4; D may be TRBD1 (5 bases). CDR1 and CDR2 (germline): SEHNR, FQNEAQ (reference sequence). The V end lost 0 bases, the J end lost 10 bases, and 15 bases lay between the germline ends. This CDR3 is 15 amino acids long.